Listed below are T cell receptor beta chains from one sample, sequenced in a study of response to subunit inactivated influenza vaccine. From the RT-PCR reads, TCRdb called clonotypes with MiXCR, one entry per CDR3 protein. There are roughly 550,000 distinct CDR3 sequences in the sample; under 30% occur only once, and 2.8% lies in the top ten. These data were also reused for a study on T cells expressing NK-cell markers.

This specimen consisted of CD4+ T cells sorted from PBMCs, obtained less than 13 days after vaccination. The receptors were sampled from a man aged 50-60 years who received an inactivated influenza vaccine. Both conserved end residues are part of each CDR3. The D gene is left open where the match is weak. Where a row states a size, it is once, few, many or the class of an expanded clone; other rows omit it.

CDR3 DNA: TGTGCCACCAGCCCCTTTCCCCGGGACACTGAAGCTTTCTTT
CDR3 protein: CATSPFPRDTEAFF
J gene: TRBJ1-1
D gene: -
clone size: -
V gene: TRBV15
CDR3 length: 14

CDR3 DNA: TGCGCCAGCAGCCCTGGGACTAGCGGACGGTACCAAGAGACCCAGTACTTC
CDR3 protein: CASSPGTSGRYQETQYF
J gene: TRBJ2-5
D gene: TRBD2
clone size: -
V gene: TRBV5-1
CDR3 length: 17

CDR3 DNA: TGTGCCAGCTCCCCAAATAGGGAGACCCAGTACTTC
CDR3 protein: CASSPNRETQYF
J gene: TRBJ2-5
D gene: -
clone size: many
V gene: TRBV19
CDR3 length: 12

CDR3 DNA: TGTGCCAGCAGAGCCGGGACAGGGTTTAGCAATCAGCCCCAGCATTTT
CDR3 protein: CASRAGTGFSNQPQHF
J gene: TRBJ1-5
D gene: TRBD1
clone size: -
V gene: TRBV12-3/TRBV12-4
CDR3 length: 16

CDR3 DNA: TGTGCCACCAGTATTTCAGGGGAAGGCGAGACCCAGTACTTC
CDR3 protein: CATSISGEGETQYF
J gene: TRBJ2-5
D gene: -
clone size: few
V gene: TRBV24-1
CDR3 length: 14

CDR3 DNA: TGCAGTGCTAATCGGGGCAGGGGTGAGCCCCAGCATTTT
CDR3 protein: CSANRGRGEPQHF
J gene: TRBJ1-5
D gene: -
clone size: -
V gene: TRBV20-1
CDR3 length: 13

CDR3 DNA: TGTGCCAGCAGTTCCAGGACAGGGCGGACCTACGAGCAGTACTTC
CDR3 protein: CASSSRTGRTYEQYF
J gene: TRBJ2-7
D gene: TRBD1
clone size: few
V gene: TRBV6-2/TRBV6-3
CDR3 length: 15

CDR3 DNA: TGTGCCACCAGCAGAGATCCGGGATACTACGAGCAGTACTTC
CDR3 protein: CATSRDPGYYEQYF
J gene: TRBJ2-7
D gene: -
clone size: -
V gene: TRBV15
CDR3 length: 14

CDR3 DNA: TGTGCCAGCAGTCCTCTAATAGCGGGAGGTGGCGAGCAGTACTTC
CDR3 protein: CASSPLIAGGGEQYF
J gene: TRBJ2-7
D gene: TRBD2
clone size: -
V gene: TRBV2
CDR3 length: 15

CDR3 DNA: TGCAGTGCCGCGGCGTGGGGAAGGGCCTACAATGAGCAGTTCTTC
CDR3 protein: CSAAAWGRAYNEQFF
J gene: TRBJ2-1
D gene: -
clone size: -
V gene: TRBV20-1
CDR3 length: 15

CDR3 DNA: TGTGCCAGCAGCTTAGATCGGGTCCTAAATTCACCCCTCCACTTT
CDR3 protein: CASSLDRVLNSPLHF
J gene: TRBJ1-6
D gene: -
clone size: few
V gene: TRBV7-9
CDR3 length: 15

CDR3 DNA: TGTGCCAGCAGCGTAGAGGCTAGCGGGACCTATGCGGATACGCAGTATTTT
CDR3 protein: CASSVEASGTYADTQYF
J gene: TRBJ2-3
D gene: TRBD2
clone size: few
V gene: TRBV9
CDR3 length: 17

CDR3 DNA: TGTGCCAGCTCACCGGCAGGGCGCAATGAGCAGTTCTTC
CDR3 protein: CASSPAGRNEQFF
J gene: TRBJ2-1
D gene: -
clone size: -
V gene: TRBV18
CDR3 length: 13

CDR3 DNA: TGTGCCAGCGGCCGGACAGCCCCCTACGAGCAGTACTTC
CDR3 protein: CASGRTAPYEQYF
J gene: TRBJ2-7
D gene: -
clone size: few
V gene: TRBV27
CDR3 length: 13

CDR3 DNA: TGTGCCAGCTTTGCCTTTAGAGTTCGCACAGATACGCAGTATTTT
CDR3 protein: CASFAFRVRTDTQYF
J gene: TRBJ2-3
D gene: -
clone size: few
V gene: TRBV6-1
CDR3 length: 15

CDR3 DNA: TGTGCCAGCAGCCAAGATCTGGGGGACAGGAAAAACATTCAGTACTTC
CDR3 protein: CASSQDLGDRKNIQYF
J gene: TRBJ2-4
D gene: TRBD1
clone size: -
V gene: TRBV3-1
CDR3 length: 16

CDR3 DNA: TGTGCCAGCAGCGGCCCGGACAGCGATTACCAAGAGACCCAGTACTTC
CDR3 protein: CASSGPDSDYQETQYF
J gene: TRBJ2-5
D gene: -
clone size: -
V gene: TRBV7-8
CDR3 length: 16

CDR3 DNA: TGTGCCAGCAGTTTGAGGGGGAGGGGCTCTGGGGCCAACGTCCTGACTTTC
CDR3 protein: CASSLRGRGSGANVLTF
J gene: TRBJ2-6
D gene: -
clone size: -
V gene: TRBV27
CDR3 length: 17

CDR3 DNA: TGTGCCAGCACCATTACGGCAGGCTCCTACGAGCAGTACTTC
CDR3 protein: CASTITAGSYEQYF
J gene: TRBJ2-7
D gene: -
clone size: -
V gene: TRBV6-1
CDR3 length: 14

CDR3 DNA: TGCAGTGCTAGACCGCCTAGATTGGCCTACAATGAGCAGTTCTTC
CDR3 protein: CSARPPRLAYNEQFF
J gene: TRBJ2-1
D gene: -
clone size: -
V gene: TRBV20-1
CDR3 length: 15

CDR3 DNA: TGTGCCAGCAGCCGACGACAGGGTTTAAGCACAGATACGCAGTATTTT
CDR3 protein: CASSRRQGLSTDTQYF
J gene: TRBJ2-3
D gene: TRBD1
clone size: few
V gene: TRBV7-2
CDR3 length: 16

CDR3 DNA: TGTGCCAGCAGCCAACCCGGGAAAAACATTCAGTACTTC
CDR3 protein: CASSQPGKNIQYF
J gene: TRBJ2-4
D gene: -
clone size: many
V gene: TRBV4-2
CDR3 length: 13

CDR3 DNA: TGCGCCAGCAGCGCCCGATTGACTAGCGGCTTAGAGGAGACCCAGTACTTC
CDR3 protein: CASSARLTSGLEETQYF
J gene: TRBJ2-5
D gene: TRBD2
clone size: many
V gene: TRBV5-1
CDR3 length: 17

CDR3 DNA: TGTGCCAGCCAGGGGCCCAGCACAGATACGCAGTATTTT
CDR3 protein: CASQGPSTDTQYF
J gene: TRBJ2-3
D gene: -
clone size: -
V gene: TRBV5-4
CDR3 length: 13

CDR3 DNA: TGTGCCATCATTATCCCATCTGCCGGGCAGGAAGGTGTGAGCTCCTATAATTCACCCCTCCACTTT
CDR3 protein: CAIIIPSAGQEGVSSYNSPLHF
J gene: TRBJ1-6
D gene: -
clone size: few
V gene: TRBV10-3
CDR3 length: 22

CDR3 DNA: TGCAGCGCCAAGACAGGGTATTCTACCGGGGAGCTGTTTTTT
CDR3 protein: CSAKTGYSTGELFF
J gene: TRBJ2-2
D gene: TRBD1
clone size: few
V gene: TRBV29-1
CDR3 length: 14

CDR3 DNA: TGTGCCTCCTCTGGACAGGGGAGGACTGAAGCTTTCTTT
CDR3 protein: CASSGQGRTEAFF
J gene: TRBJ1-1
D gene: TRBD1
clone size: many
V gene: TRBV10-3
CDR3 length: 13

CDR3 DNA: TGTGCCAGCAGTGATAAGAGGACGGGGGAGCAGTACTTC
CDR3 protein: CASSDKRTGEQYF
J gene: TRBJ2-7
D gene: -
clone size: -
V gene: TRBV12-3/TRBV12-4
CDR3 length: 13

CDR3 DNA: TGCGCCAGCAGCGACGGGACAGGATCCTACGAGCAGTACTTC
CDR3 protein: CASSDGTGSYEQYF
J gene: TRBJ2-7
D gene: TRBD1
clone size: few
V gene: TRBV5-1
CDR3 length: 14

CDR3 DNA: TGCGCCAGCAGCTTAGGTAGCGGGGGTCGAGAGACCCAGTACTTC
CDR3 protein: CASSLGSGGRETQYF
J gene: TRBJ2-5
D gene: TRBD2
clone size: few
V gene: TRBV5-1
CDR3 length: 15

CDR3 DNA: TGCAGTGCTAGAGATGTTAGGACACGAAACAATGAGCAGTTCTTC
CDR3 protein: CSARDVRTRNNEQFF
J gene: TRBJ2-1
D gene: -
clone size: -
V gene: TRBV20-1
CDR3 length: 15

CDR3 DNA: TGCGCCAGCAGCTTGGACATATCGAACACTGAAGCTTTCTTT
CDR3 protein: CASSLDISNTEAFF
J gene: TRBJ1-1
D gene: -
clone size: -
V gene: TRBV5-1
CDR3 length: 14

CDR3 DNA: TGTGCCAGCAGTTGGGGACAGGGCACAGATACGCAGTATTTT
CDR3 protein: CASSWGQGTDTQYF
J gene: TRBJ2-3
D gene: TRBD1
clone size: many
V gene: TRBV12-3/TRBV12-4
CDR3 length: 14

CDR3 DNA: TGCGCCAGCAGCCAAGATAGAGGACTGAAGTACACAGATACGCAGTATTTT
CDR3 protein: CASSQDRGLKYTDTQYF
J gene: TRBJ2-3
D gene: -
clone size: few
V gene: TRBV4-3
CDR3 length: 17

CDR3 DNA: TGCGCCAGCAGCCGCTTTTCGGGGGGCCGGAGGGTTCGGGACTATGGCTACACCTTC
CDR3 protein: CASSRFSGGRRVRDYGYTF
J gene: TRBJ1-2
D gene: -
clone size: few
V gene: TRBV4-1
CDR3 length: 19

CDR3 DNA: TGCAGCGTAGCCCACGGACAGGGGCCTTACAATGAGCAGTTCTTC
CDR3 protein: CSVAHGQGPYNEQFF
J gene: TRBJ2-1
D gene: TRBD1
clone size: -
V gene: TRBV29-1
CDR3 length: 15

CDR3 DNA: TGCAGTGCTAGAGATTTGCGGCGGCTAGCGGGAGTTACTGAGCAGTTCTTC
CDR3 protein: CSARDLRRLAGVTEQFF
J gene: TRBJ2-1
D gene: TRBD2
clone size: -
V gene: TRBV20-1
CDR3 length: 17

CDR3 DNA: TGCAGTGCTAGAGAATCGGGACAGGGTTTCTCACCCCTCCACTTT
CDR3 protein: CSARESGQGFSPLHF
J gene: TRBJ1-6
D gene: TRBD1
clone size: -
V gene: TRBV20-1
CDR3 length: 15

CDR3 DNA: TGTGCCAGTAGTATGGAGCAGCCCCAGCATTTT
CDR3 protein: CASSMEQPQHF
J gene: TRBJ1-5
D gene: -
clone size: few
V gene: TRBV19
CDR3 length: 11

CDR3 DNA: TGCAGTGCTAGCCCCAGCGGGAGGTCCTACAATGAGCAGTTCTTC
CDR3 protein: CSASPSGRSYNEQFF
J gene: TRBJ2-1
D gene: TRBD2
clone size: few
V gene: TRBV20-1
CDR3 length: 15

CDR3 DNA: TGCAGTGCTATACAGGGGGCGCGTTACGAGCAGTACTTC
CDR3 protein: CSAIQGARYEQYF
J gene: TRBJ2-7
D gene: TRBD1
clone size: -
V gene: TRBV20-1
CDR3 length: 13

CDR3 DNA: TGTGCCAGCAGTTCAAGATTAGGAAACACCATATATTTT
CDR3 protein: CASSSRLGNTIYF
J gene: TRBJ1-3
D gene: -
clone size: -
V gene: TRBV2
CDR3 length: 13

CDR3 DNA: TGTGCCGTCTCAGAGGGGGCCCGGGCCCAGTACTTC
CDR3 protein: CAVSEGARAQYF
J gene: TRBJ2-5
D gene: TRBD1
clone size: -
V gene: TRBV6-2/TRBV6-3
CDR3 length: 12

CDR3 DNA: TGTGCCAGCAGTCTCTCTAGGGGTGCAACAGCCGAGCAGTACTTC
CDR3 protein: CASSLSRGATAEQYF
J gene: TRBJ2-7
D gene: -
clone size: -
V gene: TRBV2
CDR3 length: 15

CDR3 DNA: TGTGCCAGCAGTCCACGGGGGGAGAGAGAGACCCAGTACTTC
CDR3 protein: CASSPRGERETQYF
J gene: TRBJ2-5
D gene: TRBD2
clone size: -
V gene: TRBV3-1
CDR3 length: 14

CDR3 DNA: TGTGCCAGCAGGGGGACAGTGGTGGGTAGCAATCAGCCCCAGCATTTT
CDR3 protein: CASRGTVVGSNQPQHF
J gene: TRBJ1-5
D gene: TRBD1
clone size: -
V gene: TRBV6-1
CDR3 length: 16

CDR3 DNA: TGTGCCACCAGTGTCGCCCCCGGACTAGCGGGAGGTAAAACGAGCTACAATGAGCAGTTCTTC
CDR3 protein: CATSVAPGLAGGKTSYNEQFF
J gene: TRBJ2-1
D gene: TRBD2
clone size: -
V gene: TRBV24-1
CDR3 length: 21

CDR3 DNA: TGTGCCAGCAGCTTGTCTAGCGGGAGACAGTACTTC
CDR3 protein: CASSLSSGRQYF
J gene: TRBJ2-4
D gene: TRBD2
clone size: -
V gene: TRBV11-2
CDR3 length: 12

CDR3 DNA: TGCAGTGCTAGAGATTTAAGCGGGGGGGCCGACCAGGAGACCCAGTACTTC
CDR3 protein: CSARDLSGGADQETQYF
J gene: TRBJ2-5
D gene: TRBD2
clone size: -
V gene: TRBV20-1
CDR3 length: 17

CDR3 DNA: TGTGCCAGCAGCTTAGCGGGGGCAAGGGGTGAGACCCAGTACTTC
CDR3 protein: CASSLAGARGETQYF
J gene: TRBJ2-5
D gene: -
clone size: few
V gene: TRBV7-2
CDR3 length: 15

CDR3 DNA: TGTGCCAGCAGTTACTCGAGATCCGCAAACTATGGCTACACCTTC
CDR3 protein: CASSYSRSANYGYTF
J gene: TRBJ1-2
D gene: -
clone size: -
V gene: TRBV6-5
CDR3 length: 15